The subject of this entry is one T cell receptor (beta chain). Its antigen is undetermined. The sample originates from a study of OX40 agonist ivuxolimab in advanced cancers. Overall study: Therapy given before enrollment (anti-PD-1, anti-PD-L1 or anti-CTLA-4) was allowed, and 30% to 50% had some. Findings and limits, study-wide: Compared with CD4+, CD8+ T cells on average had more expanded clones. The investigators did not determine what antigen specificity the expanded peripheral T cells had.

Assay used: immunoSEQ multiplex PCR; TCRdb lists only in-frame clones, some missing. Here the sample spans about 69,000 clones, around 90% being singletons. The germline V gene has CDR1 LNHDA and CDR2 SQIVND (reference sequence). The CDR3 contains 11 residues. The V end lost 4 bases, the J end lost 13 bases, and 12 bases lay between the germline ends. The TCR originated in an adult with an advanced solid tumor such as melanoma, head and neck, liver or kidney cancer. This chain links TRBV19 with TRBJ2-3, with D possibly called TRBD1 or TRBD2 (5 bases each). This specimen was CD4+ or CD8+ T cells sorted from blood, taken in a trial of the OX40 agonist ivuxolimab. The CDR3 region has the DNA TGTGCCAGTAGTAGGGACCGGCCGGAGTATTTT. Its translation: CASSRDRPEYF.